Included here is one T cell receptor (beta chain) sequence, with context. The target of this receptor is not known. It has no much larger one-base neighbor in the sample; base qualities were not kept. The data originate from a study of shared clonotypes between healthy human individuals (dated by TCRdb to 2018 to 2021). Concerning the study at large: The cohort included three men and a couple of women between 18 and 49 years of age. Per donor, three plates each were used for CD4 naive and CD4 memory, two for CD8 naive, and one for CD8 memory. To estimate repertoire size and how much clonotype sharing occurs between individuals, the study deeply sequenced the blood TCR repertoires of a handful of healthy adults. To increase sequencing depth and limit assay-specific biases, TCR repertoire library preparation and sequencing were carried out by different laboratories using diverse techniques. Leukapheresis yielded between about 0.94 and 8.9 billion PBMCs per donor. Broader findings and caveats from the paper: Roughly 5% of naive CD4, 3.5% of naive CD8, about 2.5% of memory CD4, and about 0.4% of memory CD8 clonotypes were shared across several donors. Sampling was restricted to blood, and TCR repertoires in tissues likely differ from the TCR repertoires found in blood. Incomplete sequencing was indicated by rarefaction of sorted-subset datasets, despite the large sequencing depth. Compared with non-shared clonotypes, the clonotypes found in all four sorted-subset donors had higher generation probabilities. The genetic and exposure-history diversity represented was limited by the small number of donors. Naive subsets generally had larger estimated clonotype richness than memory subsets. Pairwise subsampling indicated that sequencing depth was expected to affect the degree of clonotype sharing among donors.

V is reduced by 5 bases and J by 2 bases, leaving a spacing of 6 bases between them. Measured from the cysteine to the phenylalanine, the CDR3 is 12 residues long. The DNA shown is the 36-base CDR3, in frame from base 1. The germline V gene sets CDR1 to SGHRS and CDR2 to YFSETQ. Using the deep immunoSEQ assay, TCR CDR3 regions were amplified from genomic DNA by multiplex PCR. Genomic DNA extracted from each cell subset was distributed evenly over all wells of several immunoSEQ 96-well plates, and each plate served as one replicate. For sorted subsets, around 0.2 ug of genomic DNA, equivalent to around 31,000 T cell genomes, went into each replicate PCR. Purified libraries were quantified with a Qubit 3.0 fluorometer, sized on a Bioanalyzer 2100, and re-quantified with the KAPA Library Quantification kit. Each immunoSEQ 96-well plate was sequenced on its own single-read 150-cycle Illumina NextSeq 550 flow cell. Concerning the study's data processing: The immunoSEQ output contained only junctional sequences without quality scores, so filtering could not match that applied to full-length reads. To assign V/J genes and CDR3, sequences were annotated against IMGT germline references using PyIR, a Python wrapper for IgBLAST v1.9. Any read was removed if the V/J assignment was weak (E-value above 1e-6), the CDR3 was missing, or the read contained stop codons, out-of-frame junctions, or ambiguous translated residues. A V3J clonotype was defined by an identical inferred V gene, J gene, and CDR3 amino acid sequence. To compute the percentage overlap between repertoires, the number of shared unique clonotypes was divided by the size of the smaller repertoire. Repertoire richness was assessed with RTK rarefaction, the Chao1 estimator, and Recon v2.1 estimates of unobserved clonotypes. Generation probabilities for all TCRbeta clonotypes obtained by the gDNA method from a handful of donors were computed using OLGA. TCRdb took over this immuneACCESS table, retaining in-frame rearrangements with V and J assigned. Such tables are incomplete; in checked studies, under half of the missing clones stem from an unresolved V gene, and the remainder is unexplained. For V, J and clone size, that table is used; D and trimming come from the DNA. Here the sample has approximately 740,000 clones; approximately 79% occur a single time. More than 1.5% of the sample is in the top ten clones.

Healthy HIV-negative adults with no recently reported acute infections or vaccinations were included as donors. Every donor was a Caucasian adult living in Nashville, Tennessee, USA. CD4+ T cells were enriched through magnetic negative selection, after which naive cells were positively selected on CD45RA and the remaining negative fraction served as the memory subset. After blood collection by leukapheresis, PBMCs were isolated using Ficoll-Histopaque density gradient centrifugation and then cryopreserved in the vapor phase of liquid nitrogen. Analytical flow cytometry was used to check the purity and quantity of every magnetically sorted T cell population. From each sorted fraction, genomic DNA was isolated and quantified by UV absorbance on a Nanodrop 2000c.

This TCR came from a woman aged 25 to 45 in good health. Here the chain combines TRBV5-1 and TRBJ2-3, with the D gene call left open. The specimen was memory CD4+ T cells sorted from blood. Interpreted using the paper, the cell subset or site label stands for: CD45RA-negative fraction. The CDR3 reads CASRLHTDTQYF. The DNA is as follows: TGCGCCAGCAGGCTTCACACAGATACGCAGTATTTT.